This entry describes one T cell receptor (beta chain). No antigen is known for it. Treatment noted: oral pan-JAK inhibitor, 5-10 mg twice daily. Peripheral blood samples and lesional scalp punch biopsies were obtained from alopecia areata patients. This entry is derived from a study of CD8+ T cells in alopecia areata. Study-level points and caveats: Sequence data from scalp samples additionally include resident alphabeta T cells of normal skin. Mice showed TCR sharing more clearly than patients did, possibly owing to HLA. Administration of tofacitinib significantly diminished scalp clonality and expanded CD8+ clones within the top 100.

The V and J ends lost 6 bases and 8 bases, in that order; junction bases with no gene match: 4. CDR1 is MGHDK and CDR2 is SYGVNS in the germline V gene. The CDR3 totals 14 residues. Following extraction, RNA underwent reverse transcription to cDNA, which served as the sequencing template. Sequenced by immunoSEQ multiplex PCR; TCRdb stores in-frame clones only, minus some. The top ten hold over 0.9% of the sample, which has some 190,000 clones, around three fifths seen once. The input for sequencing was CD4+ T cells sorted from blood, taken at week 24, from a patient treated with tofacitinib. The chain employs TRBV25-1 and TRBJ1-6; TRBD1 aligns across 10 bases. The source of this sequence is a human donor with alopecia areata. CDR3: CASRPGQGYSPLHF. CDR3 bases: TGTGCCAGCAGACCGGGACAGGGGTATTCACCCCTCCACTTT.